This TCR beta chain originates from a study of T cells after yellow fever vaccination. Study observations and caveats: In FACS-sorted repertoires, abundant clonotypes from the bulk population could appear as contaminants.

This clonotype was picked up a small number of times. Its antigen is undetermined. V trimming: 5 bases; J trimming: 9 bases; junction bases outside the gene matches: 9. CDR1 and CDR2 from the germline V gene are DFQATT and SNEGSKA (reference sequence). The CDR3 is made up of 15 amino acids. The authors made TCR cDNA by 5'RACE template switching, adding a universal primer site and UMIs. TCRdb processed the 5' RACE reads anew with MiXCR; each CDR3 protein has one entry. The sample contains about 110,000 distinct CDR3 sequences, under 9% of which appear only once. The sample in question was CD8+ T cells sorted from PBMCs, obtained 45 days after the yellow fever booster vaccination. The chain couples TRBV20-1 to TRBJ2-1, with 14 bases that match TRBD2. The receptor's source is a man younger than 40 who received the YFV17D yellow fever vaccine. CDR3 coding DNA: TGCAGTGCTCGAGGGACTAGCGGGAGACGGATTGAGCAGTTCTTC. Amino acid sequence: CSARGTSGRRIEQFF.